Detailed here is one T cell receptor beta chain. The CDR3 consists of 15 residues. The ends lost 0 bases at V and 5 bases at J; junction bases unmatched: 3. Germline V gene sequence: CDR1 LGHNA, CDR2 YSLEER. The data are from a study of blood T cell repertoires in COVID-19. Whole-study context: Collection of acute and convalescent COVID-19 samples took place in the United States, Italy and Spain. PBMCs, B-cell-depleted T cells, or T cells were the source of the cDNA or gDNA that made up the material.

Methods used by the authors: The authors estimated nucleated cell counts from reference gene primer amplification. TCRdb's table, derived via immunoSEQ multiplex PCR, lists solely in-frame clones and lacks some. The V and J calls and clone size were taken over from that table, and D and trimming were inferred from the DNA. The sample contains tens of thousands of clones, 80% of which appear only once. This TCR was recovered from a woman in her sixties or seventies with acute or convalescent COVID-19. V gene TRBV4-3 combines with J gene TRBJ1-4, with TRBD1 matching over 7 bases. The sample consisted of peripheral blood. The CDR3 coding sequence is TGCGCCAGCAGCCAAGATCCGGGACAGAATGAAAAACTGTTTTTT. Translating it yields CASSQDPGQNEKLFF.